These 32 T cell receptor beta chains were sequenced from one sample in a study of Tregs in tolerant kidney transplant recipients (dated by TCRdb to between 2018 and 2020). Related donors were used in the transplants with nonmyeloablative bone marrow transplantation, and mixed chimerism was transient in the human trials. The library was prepared using the immunoSEQ multiplex PCR assay. TCRdb retrieved this table from immuneACCESS and kept in-frame rearrangements only. Not all clones are present; in checked studies, unresolved V genes account for under half, and no reason is known for the remainder. The sample table records nearly 50,000 clones; around nine tenths of these occur just once. About 14% of the sample comes from the top ten. Sequenced here: CD8+ T cells from blood (PBMCs), sampled 12 months after the transplant. The source of these receptors is a human patient who received a combined kidney and bone marrow transplant. Once a transplant has taken place, some T cells may be donor derived.

The chain combines TRBV27 with TRBJ2-3; the D gene is possibly TRBD1 (5 bases). The CDR3 runs 14 residues. With 3 bases removed from V and 2 bases from J, the gap between germline ends came to 9 bases. The germline CDR1 and CDR2 sequences are MNHEY and SMNVEV (reference sequence). CDR3 nucleotides: TGTGCCAGCAGTTTGGGGCCGAACACAGATACGCAGTATTTT. Translating it yields CASSLGPNTDTQYF.

The chain recombines TRBV7-3 with TRBJ2-1; D is possibly TRBD2 (6 bases). There are 15 residues in the CDR3. Trimming removed 2 bases at V and 5 bases at J, with 13 bases between. Germline assignment: CDR1 SGHTA and CDR2 FQGTGA. This CDR3 reads CASSLAGFPNNEQFF. The CDR3 DNA sequence: TGTGCCAGCAGCTTAGCGGGATTCCCTAACAATGAGCAGTTCTTC. Variable domain in full (rest from reference TRBV7-3 and TRBJ2-1): GAGVSQTPSNKVTEKGKYVELRCDPISGHTALYWYRQSLGQGPEFLIYFQGTGAADDSGLPNDRFFAVRPEGSVSTLKIQRTERGDSAVYLCASSLAGFPNNEQFFGPGTRLTVL.

The chain couples TRBV28 to TRBJ1-3, with 8 bases fitting TRBD1. Trimming took 5 bases from V and 5 from J; bases not matched to a gene: 11. Germline CDR1 is MDHEN and CDR2 is SYDVKM. The CDR3 is 16 amino acids. The DNA for the CDR3 is TGTGCCAGCAGTGACAGGGGCTCAAGCGCCCGAAACACCATATATTTT. It translates to CASSDRGSSARNTIYF.

The chain couples TRBV1 to TRBJ1-1. TRBV1 is an annotated pseudogene. This CDR3 has 16 residues. CDR3 nucleotide sequence: TGCACCAGCAGCCAAGATCTAGTTCCAGTAGACACTGAAGCTTTCTTT. This encodes CTSSQDLVPVDTEAFF.

The chain couples TRBV13 to TRBJ1-2, with 7 positions matching TRBD1. CDR3 length: 14 amino acids. Trimming removed 5 bases from V and 1 base from J; junction bases left unmatched: 4. CDR1 and CDR2 (germline): PRHDT, FYEKMQ (reference sequence). The CDR3: CASSTGTVNYGYTF. The CDR3 DNA reads as TGTGCCAGCAGCACCGGGACAGTTAACTATGGCTACACCTTC. Full variable domain (remainder filled in from reference TRBV13 and TRBJ1-2): AAGVIQSPRHLIKEKRETATLKCYPIPRHDTVYWYQQGPGQDPQFLISFYEKMQSDKGSIPDRFSAQQFSDYHSELNMSSLELGDSALYFCASSTGTVNYGYTFGSGTRLTVV.

The chain employs TRBV9 and TRBJ2-7; 7 bases agree with TRBD1. Trimming took 2 bases from V and 0 from J; bases not matched to a gene: 5. The germline gives CDR1 SGDLS, CDR2 YYNGEE. The CDR3 has 15 residues. CDR3: CASSVEGDSSYEQYF. The CDR3 DNA reads as TGTGCCAGCAGCGTCGAGGGGGACAGCTCCTACGAGCAGTACTTC.

The V call is TRBV18, the J call TRBJ2-7; 8 bases align to TRBD2. This CDR3 spans 15 amino acids. CDR1 is KGHSH and CDR2 is LQKENI in the germline V gene. Germline trimming cut 0 bases from V and 7 bases from J; bases unmatched to any gene: 8. Here the CDR3 reads CASSPPTGGPWEQYF. The CDR3 DNA sequence: TGTGCCAGCTCACCACCGACGGGAGGGCCATGGGAGCAGTACTTC.

V gene TRBV7-9 combines with J gene TRBJ2-1; D is unclear. Trimming left V 5 bases short and J 8 bases short, with 13 bases between. In germline, CDR1 is SEHNR, CDR2 FQNEAQ (reference sequence). The CDR3 spans 13 residues. As DNA, the CDR3 is TGTGCCAGCAGCCCCCGTTTTCGGGATGAGCAGTTCTTC. This gives the protein CASSPRFRDEQFF. Based on the CDR3 plus reference TRBV7-9 and TRBJ2-1, the full variable domain is DTGVSQNPRHKITKRGQNVTFRCDPISEHNRLYWYRQTLGQGPEFLTYFQNEAQLEKSRLLSDRFSAERPKGSFSTLEIQRTEQGDSAMYLCASSPRFRDEQFFGPGTRLTVL.

This rearrangement joins TRBV5-6 to TRBJ2-3, with TRBD2 identical over 8 bases. CDR3 size: 15 residues. Germline V gene data show CDR1 as SGHDT and CDR2 as YYEEEE. With V trimmed by 4 bases and J by 4 bases, 8 bases remained unmatched. CDR3 in DNA: TGTGCCAGCAGCGCCCTTTCGGGAGGGCCAGATACGCAGTATTTT. Amino acid sequence: CASSALSGGPDTQYF.

The count of this clone is one. This rearrangement joins TRBV28 to TRBJ2-3; D is ambiguous. Germline lookup yields CDR1 MDHEN and CDR2 SYDVKM. Trimming cost V 2 bases and J 0 bases, with 12 bases left between them. This CDR3 is built from 16 residues. The CDR3 here is CASSLSPGPSTDTQYF. CDR3 bases: TGTGCCAGCAGTTTAAGTCCAGGCCCAAGCACAGATACGCAGTATTTT.

This chain uses TRBV4-3 with TRBJ2-1, with 9 nucleotides matching TRBD2. Trimming removed 4 bases from V and 10 bases from J; junction bases left unmatched: 11. The CDR3 runs 15 residues. Germline CDR1 and CDR2: LGHNA and YSLEER. The CDR3 nucleotides are TGCGCCAGCAGCCTACTTGGCGGGAGGGCCAGAGAGCAGTTCTTC. This sequence encodes CASSLLGGRAREQFF.

Here the CDR3 DNA reads TGTGCCAGCAGCTTGGCGTGGCCAGGGGCCCTGAACACTGAAGCTTTCTTT. Amino acid sequence: CASSLAWPGALNTEAFF. J is TRBJ1-1 and V is TRBV5-6; tentative D call: TRBD1 (6 bases). V was trimmed by 0 bases and J by 0 bases, leaving 15 bases between them. The CDR3 sequence is 17 residues long. Germline CDR1 reads SGHDT; CDR2 reads YYEEEE.

The chain carries TRBV13 and TRBJ2-5; no definite D call. This CDR3 region has 14 residues. Deletions cut 5 bases from V and 1 base from J, with 11 bases between. Per germline, CDR1 PRHDT and CDR2 FYEKMQ (reference sequence). In DNA, the CDR3 is TGTGCCAGCAGCCCCACCGAGTCCCAAGAGACCCAGTACTTC. Its protein product is CASSPTESQETQYF.

The gene calls are TRBV9 and TRBJ2-7; TRBD1 is a possible D gene (5 bases). Germline-derived CDR1 and CDR2 are SGDLS and YYNGEE. The CDR3 covers 14 residues. The germline V and J ends were trimmed by 0 bases and 1 base, with 8 bases remaining between them. CDR3 DNA sequence: TGTGCCAGCAGCGTAGGGGGCAGTTCCTACGAGCAGTACTTC. Amino acid sequence: CASSVGGSSYEQYF. The whole variable domain, filled in from reference TRBV9 and TRBJ2-7, reads DSGVTQTPKHLITATGQRVTLRCSPRSGDLSVYWYQQSLDQGLQFLIQYYNGEERAKGNILERFSAQQFPDLHSELNLSSLELGDSALYFCASSVGGSSYEQYFGPGTRLTVT.

This clone occurred once. V gene TRBV27 combines with J gene TRBJ1-5; 7 bases are a match to TRBD1. After removal of 5 bases from V and 5 bases from J, the junction contained 3 bases not matched to a gene. The CDR3 runs to 13 residues. Germline CDR1 is MNHEY and CDR2 is SMNVEV (reference sequence). DNA for the CDR3: TGTGCCAGCAGTCCGGGACAGTATCAGCCCCAGCATTTT. It is translated as CASSPGQYQPQHF.

The chain has TRBV29-1 and TRBJ2-1; 7 positions agree with TRBD2. The junction had 11 bases not matched to a gene; V was cut back by 2 bases and J by 4 bases. Germline V lookup: CDR1 SQVTM, CDR2 ANQGSEA. The CDR3 has 16 amino acids. This CDR3 is CSVEPPGTTSYNEQFF. CDR3 DNA sequence: TGCAGCGTTGAACCCCCCGGGACTACCTCGTACAATGAGCAGTTCTTC.

The chain is built from TRBV19 and TRBJ1-5; 7 bases match TRBD1. The CDR3 contains 14 residues. CDR1 and CDR2 from the germline V gene are LNHDA and SQIVND (reference sequence). The junction had 3 bases not matched to a gene; V was cut back by 5 bases and J by 2 bases. The CDR3 DNA reads TGTGCCAGTAGTTTAACAGGGGGCAATCAGCCCCAGCATTTT. It is translated as CASSLTGGNQPQHF.

The CDR3 sequence: CASSVGREGGYEQFF. The CDR3 region has the DNA TGTGCCAGCAGCGTAGGGCGGGAGGGCGGCTATGAGCAGTTCTTC. The J gene is TRBJ2-1, the V gene TRBV9, with 9 bases fitting TRBD2. The CDR3 extends over 15 amino acids. The trim removed 0 bases at V and 8 bases at J, leaving 6 bases unmatched. Germline V gene lookup returns CDR1 SGDLS and CDR2 YYNGEE.

J is TRBJ2-2 and V is TRBV15; weak D call: TRBD2 (5 bases). This CDR3 has 15 residues. Trimming took off 1 base at V and 4 bases at J, with 10 bases between the two ends. CDR1 is LNHNV, CDR2 YYDKDF, per germline (reference sequence). This CDR3 is CATSRVRGFTGELFF. The CDR3 DNA sequence: TGTGCCACCAGCAGAGTTAGAGGGTTCACCGGGGAGCTGTTTTTT.

The V and J genes are TRBV5-4 and TRBJ2-3, with no clear D. Germline assignment: CDR1 SGHNT and CDR2 YYREEE (reference sequence). There are 16 residues in the CDR3. V gave up 2 bases and J gave up 2 bases, with 15 bases separating them. CDR3 DNA: TGTGCCAGCAGCTTTCCTCAGCGCGAATCCACAGATACGCAGTATTTT. It specifies CASSFPQRESTDTQYF.

This rearrangement joins TRBV5-8 to TRBJ2-7; 7 nucleotides agree with TRBD2. The CDR3 is made up of 13 amino acids. Per germline, CDR1 SGHTS and CDR2 YDEGEE. The ends lost 3 bases at V and 6 bases at J; junction bases unmatched: 6. CDR3 bases: TGTGCCAGCAGCTCCACGTCGGGAGGCGAGCAGTACTTC. Its translation: CASSSTSGGEQYF. Complete variable domain (other parts from reference TRBV5-8 and TRBJ2-7): EAGVTQSPTHLIKTRGQQATLRCSPISGHTSVYWYQQALGLGLQFLLWYDEGEERNRGNFPPRFSGRQFPNYSSELNVNALELEDSALYLCASSSTSGGEQYFGPGTRLTVT.

CDR3 DNA: TGTGCCAGCTCACCCACGGGGGGCGGGTACAATGAGCAGTTCTTC. Translated, it gives CASSPTGGGYNEQFF. The rearrangement uses TRBV18 and TRBJ2-1; a possible D gene is TRBD2 (7 bases). Germline V gene data show CDR1 as KGHSH and CDR2 as LQKENI. The ends were cut back, 3 bases at V and 4 bases at J, with 13 bases in the middle. This CDR3 contains 15 residues.

This clone was detected only once. This chain connects TRBV27 to TRBJ2-1, with D unclear. This CDR3 spans 12 amino acids. CDR1 is MNHEY, CDR2 SMNVEV, per germline (reference sequence). V was pared by 5 bases and J by 1 base, with 3 bases between. CDR3 sequence reads: CASSQSYNEQFF. CDR3 sequence (DNA): TGTGCCAGCAGTCAGTCCTACAATGAGCAGTTCTTC.

This rearrangement joins TRBV7-2 to TRBJ2-3, with 11 bases identical to TRBD2. The V and J ends lost 10 bases and 6 bases, in that order; junction bases with no gene match: 12. CDR3 length: 15 residues. Germline CDR1 SGHTA, CDR2 FQGNSA. The CDR3 DNA reads TGTGCCACATGGGATCTAGCGGGAGGAGGGGATACGCAGTATTTT. Translation: CATWDLAGGGDTQYF.

The V call is TRBV11-3, the J call TRBJ2-3; 7 nucleotides agree with TRBD1. In germline, CDR1 is SGHNT, CDR2 YENEEA. This CDR3 is built from 15 residues. V dropped 6 bases and J dropped 2; count of bases not matched to a gene: 8. The CDR3 region is CASSRRTGITDTQYF. In DNA form, the CDR3 reads TGTGCCAGCAGTCGCCGGACAGGCATCACAGATACGCAGTATTTT. The entire variable domain, with the rest obtained from reference TRBV11-3 and TRBJ2-3, is as follows: EAGVVQSPRYKIIEKKQPVAFWCNPISGHNTLYWYLQNLGQGPELLIRYENEEAVDDSQLPKDRFSAERLKGVDSTLKIQPAELGDSAVYLCASSRRTGITDTQYFGPGTRLTVL.

Concerning this clone itself: In the same sample, other DNA sequences code for this CDR3. CDR3: CASSVASGGYGYTF. DNA for the CDR3: TGTGCCAGCAGCGTAGCATCGGGGGGCTATGGCTACACCTTC. The V gene is TRBV9, the J gene TRBJ1-2; tentative D call: TRBD1 (5 bases). The V end lost 0 bases, the J end lost 4 bases, and 10 bases lay between the germline ends. In germline, CDR1 is SGDLS, CDR2 YYNGEE. The CDR3 spans 14 residues.

The J gene is TRBJ2-7, the V gene TRBV7-9; TRBD1 aligns across 9 bases. The junction had 5 bases not matched to a gene; V was cut back by 5 bases and J by 3 bases. CDR1 is SEHNR and CDR2 is FQNEAQ in the germline V gene (reference sequence). This CDR3 region has 14 residues. For the CDR3, the DNA is TGTGCCAGCAGCCCGGACAGGGGCCTCTACGAGCAGTACTTC. This encodes CASSPDRGLYEQYF.

To note about this clone: Other DNA variants within this sample encode the same CDR3. The CDR3 sequence is CASSFGQTYEQYF. CDR3 bases: TGTGCCAGCAGCTTCGGACAGACCTACGAGCAGTACTTC. The chain joins TRBV11-2 to TRBJ2-7, with D perhaps TRBD1 (6 bases). The germline V gene encodes CDR1 SGHAT and CDR2 FQNNGV. V lost 3 bases to trimming and J lost 2 bases, with 8 bases between them. The CDR3 is 13 residues long.

The chain uses TRBV5-6 and TRBJ2-7, with a possible D match to TRBD2 (6 bases). The CDR3 consists of 14 residues. The V and J ends lost 0 bases and 2 bases respectively, with 9 bases between them. The germline V gene has CDR1 SGHDT and CDR2 YYEEEE. CDR3 nucleotides: TGTGCCAGCAGCTTGGGCGGGGACCCCTACGAGCAGTACTTC. It codes for CASSLGGDPYEQYF.

The chain has TRBV11-2 and TRBJ1-1, with TRBD1 matching over 7 bases. The junction had 8 bases not matched to a gene; V was cut back by 3 bases and J by 7 bases. The CDR3 extends over 14 amino acids. Germline V gene sequence: CDR1 SGHAT, CDR2 FQNNGV. The CDR3 DNA follows: TGTGCCAGCAGCTTCCCGGGACAGCGGTTTGAAGCTTTCTTT. This sequence encodes CASSFPGQRFEAFF.

V and J are TRBV9 and TRBJ2-4; the match to TRBD1 covers 7 bases. Germline CDR1 reads SGDLS; CDR2 reads YYNGEE. The V and J ends lost 4 bases and 3 bases, in that order; junction bases with no gene match: 10. The CDR3 covers 16 residues. The CDR3 sequence: CASSLDREDVKNIQYF. In DNA form, the CDR3 reads TGTGCCAGCAGCTTAGACAGGGAAGACGTCAAAAACATTCAGTACTTC.

The CDR3 loop reads CASTPPPGQGHEQYF. DNA for the CDR3: TGTGCCAGCACACCACCGCCCGGCCAGGGCCACGAGCAGTACTTC. The J gene is TRBJ2-7, the V gene TRBV27; TRBD1 is a possible D gene (5 bases). Trimming took off 7 bases at V and 5 bases at J, with 21 bases between the two ends. The V gene's germline CDR1 is MNHEY and CDR2 SMNVEV (reference sequence). The CDR3 sequence is 15 residues long.